This TCR beta chain was captured by sequencing in a study of identical twins. Template switching added a universal primer site; cDNA carried unique molecular identifiers. TCRdb called the 5' RACE reads again in MiXCR, with one record for every CDR3 protein. Here the sample spans a few hundred thousand distinct CDR3 sequences, around 9% being singletons. Germline V gene data show CDR1 as LNHNV and CDR2 as YYDKDF (reference sequence). Deletions cut 0 bases from V and 9 bases from J, with 9 bases between. This CDR3 has 13 residues. All of the donors were Caucasians in good health. The TCR sequence derives from a woman aged 45-60 years in good health. The chain has TRBV15 and TRBJ2-1; D unclear. The sample consisted of naive T cells sorted from blood. The CDR3 DNA sequence: TGTGCCACCAGCAGAGAGAGCTGGGGTGAGCAGTTCTTC. Protein sequence: CATSRESWGEQFF.